One and the same sample provided the 2 T cell receptor beta chains below, sequenced in a study of CD8 T cells in Susac syndrome. A quantity of about 0.5 to 1 ug RNA underwent reverse transcription using random hexamers. TCRdb fed the immunoSEQ multiplex PCR reads into MiXCR, producing one record per CDR3 protein. The sample consists of roughly 140,000 distinct CDR3 sequences, nearly 97% of them appearing once. The sample taken for sequencing was CD4+ T cells from PBMCs. Receptor source: a human donor with Susac syndrome.

In its sample, this clonotype was seen once. The CDR3 DNA follows: TGCAGCGCTACAGGGGGATCGAACACTGAAGCTTTCTTT. Residues: CSATGGSNTEAFF. This chain joins TRBV29-1 and TRBJ1-1, with 8 bases identical to TRBD1. V was clipped by 7 bases and J by 1 base; unmatched bases: 5. This CDR3 comprises 13 residues. Germline V gene sequence: CDR1 SQVTM, CDR2 ANQGSEA.

The chain employs TRBV7-8 and TRBJ2-7; 8 bases match TRBD1. Germline V gives CDR1 SGHVS, CDR2 FQNEAQ. The V and J ends lost 2 bases and 3 bases, in that order; junction bases with no gene match: 6. The CDR3 is 15 residues long. CDR3 sequence (DNA): TGTGCCAGCAGCTTATCCGACAGGGGAGTCTACGAGCAGTACTTC. This sequence encodes CASSLSDRGVYEQYF.